Included here is one TCR beta chain sequence, with context. Method: immunoSEQ multiplex PCR; TCRdb's copy keeps in-frame clones and lacks some. The sample lists about 45,000 clones; approximately 80% were seen once. The germline V gene encodes CDR1 SGHDT and CDR2 YYEEEE. There are 16 residues in the CDR3. The sample is drawn from a study of OX40 agonist ivuxolimab in advanced cancers. Study context: The group had a mean age of around 64 years, ranged from 23 to 79, and was just under 85% male. The eligibility criteria allowed prior anti-PD-1, anti-PD-L1 or anti-CTLA-4 therapy, and about 40% had some.

The chain employs TRBV5-6 and TRBJ2-5; D is unresolved. The J call may be mistaken, given a closer DNA end match to TRBJ2-7. The material sequenced was CD4+ or CD8+ T cells sorted from blood, taken in a trial of the OX40 agonist ivuxolimab. This receptor was obtained from an adult with an advanced solid tumor such as melanoma, head and neck, liver or kidney cancer. This CDR3 is CASSLYLGGFLDEQYF. The DNA of the CDR3 is TGTGCCAGCAGCTTGTATCTAGGCGGCTTTCTTGACGAGCAGTACTTC.